This is a list of T cell receptor beta chains from one sample in a study of identical twins. TCRdb analysed the 5' RACE reads with MiXCR anew, one entry per CDR3 protein. Found here are around 230,000 distinct CDR3 sequences, 5.5% to 7.5% of them singletons; the top ten hold roughly 15%. These data were also reused for a study on T cells expressing NK-cell markers.

The specimen was CD8+ T cells sorted from blood. These receptors came from a young woman in good health. Each CDR3 is given with its conserved first and last residue. D genes are given only for firm matches. Clone size is shown for a subset of rows, as once, few, many or a class of expanded clone.

V: TRBV5-1; J: TRBJ2-1; size: -; D: -; DNA: TGCGCCAGCAGCTTGGGACAGCTGTACAATGAGCAGTTCTTC; CDR3: CASSLGQLYNEQFF
V: TRBV29-1; J: TRBJ1-2; size: many; D: TRBD1; DNA: TGCAGCGTTCCCGACAGGGACGACTATGGCTACACCTTC; CDR3: CSVPDRDDYGYTF
V: TRBV9; J: TRBJ2-1; size: -; D: -; DNA: TGTGCCAGCAGCGTAGGAGGAGGTGGGACTGAGCAGTTCTTC; CDR3: CASSVGGGGTEQFF
V: TRBV7-9; J: TRBJ1-1; size: few; D: -; DNA: TGTGCCAGCGCCTTTATACAGGGAGGAGGAGCTTTCTTT; CDR3: CASAFIQGGGAFF
V: TRBV10-3; J: TRBJ2-1; size: many; D: TRBD2; DNA: TGTGCCATCAGTGGGACTAGCGGGAGCAATGAGCAGTTCTTC; CDR3: CAISGTSGSNEQFF
V: TRBV7-8; J: TRBJ2-7; size: -; D: -; DNA: TGTGCCAGCAGCCACGGGGACTTCCCCTACGAGCAGTACTTC; CDR3: CASSHGDFPYEQYF
V: TRBV12-3/TRBV12-4; J: TRBJ2-1; size: many; D: -; DNA: TGTGCCAGCAGTTTTTGGGATGAGCAGTTCTTC; CDR3: CASSFWDEQFF
V: TRBV12-3/TRBV12-4; J: TRBJ2-5; size: many; D: -; DNA: TGTGCCAGCAGTTTACTGGGGATAGAGACCCAGTACTTC; CDR3: CASSLLGIETQYF
V: TRBV20-1; J: TRBJ2-5; size: many; D: TRBD1; DNA: TGCAGTGCTAGAGATACGGGACAGCCAATTCAAGAGACCCAGTACTTC; CDR3: CSARDTGQPIQETQYF
V: TRBV19; J: TRBJ2-5; size: -; D: -; DNA: TGTGCCAGTAGTATAGTAGCAGCGGGCCGCCAAGAGACCCAGTACTTC; CDR3: CASSIVAAGRQETQYF
V: TRBV20-1; J: TRBJ2-5; size: many; D: TRBD2; DNA: TGCAGTGCTAGAGATCATAAGCGGGGGGCGCAAGAGACCCAGTACTTC; CDR3: CSARDHKRGAQETQYF
V: TRBV27; J: TRBJ2-1; size: -; D: -; DNA: TGTGCCAGCCGAGCCTCTTATGGGAACAATGAGCAGTTCTTC; CDR3: CASRASYGNNEQFF
V: TRBV6-1; J: TRBJ2-1; size: -; D: TRBD2; DNA: TGTGCCAGCAGTGAAGCGAGAACTAGCGGTAATGAGCAGTTCTTC; CDR3: CASSEARTSGNEQFF
V: TRBV4-3; J: TRBJ2-1; size: few; D: TRBD2; DNA: TGCGCCAGCAGCCAATCCTCTAGCGGTACCTACAATGAGCAGTTCTTC; CDR3: CASSQSSSGTYNEQFF
V: TRBV2; J: TRBJ2-5; size: few; D: -; DNA: TGTGCCATCCTCAGTGAGACCCAGTACTTC; CDR3: CAILSETQYF
V: TRBV4-1; J: TRBJ1-2; size: many; D: -; DNA: TGCGCCAGCAGCCAAGTTGGAGATAACTATGGCTACACCTTC; CDR3: CASSQVGDNYGYTF